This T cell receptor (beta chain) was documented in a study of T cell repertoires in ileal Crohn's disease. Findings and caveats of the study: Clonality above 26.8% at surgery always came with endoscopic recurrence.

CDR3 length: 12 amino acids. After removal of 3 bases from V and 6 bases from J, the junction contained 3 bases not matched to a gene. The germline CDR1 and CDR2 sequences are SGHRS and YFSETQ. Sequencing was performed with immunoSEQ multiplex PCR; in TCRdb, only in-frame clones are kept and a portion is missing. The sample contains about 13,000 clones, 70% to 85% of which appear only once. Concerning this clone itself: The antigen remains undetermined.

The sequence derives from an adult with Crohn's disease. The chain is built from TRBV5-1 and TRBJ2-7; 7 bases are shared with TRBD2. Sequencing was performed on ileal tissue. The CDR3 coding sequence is TGCGCCAGCAGCTCGGGACTACTCGAGCAGTACTTC. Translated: CASSSGLLEQYF. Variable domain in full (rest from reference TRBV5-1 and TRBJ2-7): KAGVTQTPRYLIKTRGQQVTLSCSPISGHRSVSWYQQTPGQGLQFLFEYFSETQRNKGNFPGRFSGRQFSNSRSEMNVSTLELGDSALYLCASSSGLLEQYFGPGTRLTVT.